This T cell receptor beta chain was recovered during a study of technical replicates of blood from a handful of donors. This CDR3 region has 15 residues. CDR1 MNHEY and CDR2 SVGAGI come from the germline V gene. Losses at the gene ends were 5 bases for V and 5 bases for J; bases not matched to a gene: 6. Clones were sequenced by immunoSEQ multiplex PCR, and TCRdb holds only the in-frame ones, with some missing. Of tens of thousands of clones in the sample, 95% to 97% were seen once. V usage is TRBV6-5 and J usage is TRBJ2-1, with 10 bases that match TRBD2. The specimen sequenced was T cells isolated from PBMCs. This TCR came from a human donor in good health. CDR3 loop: CASSKREGPHNEQFF. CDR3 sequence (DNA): TGTGCCAGCAGTAAGCGGGAGGGTCCCCACAATGAGCAGTTCTTC.